This T cell receptor (beta chain) originates from a study of blood T cell repertoires in COVID-19 (dated by TCRdb to about 2020). Notes on the research overall: The collaborator samples originated in the United States, Italy and Spain and spanned the acute and convalescent phases of COVID-19. The prospective study material was composed of cDNA or gDNA derived from T cells, B-cell-depleted T cells, or PBMCs. Subjects who had been exposed to COVID-19, were actively infected with it, or had recovered from it provided the deeply sampled blood TCRbeta repertoires that made up the dataset. A freely available public database, intended as a resource for researchers studying the immune response to SARS-CoV-2, is where the repertoires were released. Samples were obtained from the ongoing ImmuneRACE study (first 160 participants) and from 1,254 subjects provided by 6 global collaborators. A de-identified subject ID, COVID-19 status, age in years and sex were almost always included in the sample metadata. Where available, HLA class I and class II types were obtained from metadata supplied by the sample provider rather than from assay-based typing. The study at large found these results: The quantity of clinical and demographic metadata differed by source and by participant and was supplied without curation.

TCRbeta CDR3 regions were amplified from genomic DNA by means of the immunoSEQ Assay, a bias-controlled multiplex PCR. As for how the authors treated the data: Nucleated cell counts per sample were estimated from amplification of reference gene primers within the assay. Sequence reads were collapsed and filtered to measure the absolute abundance of every unique TCRbeta CDR3 rearrangement. For each sample, productive Simpson clonality was calculated by taking the square root of Simpson's diversity index across productive rearrangements. Entries here come from immuneACCESS through TCRdb and include only in-frame sequences with V and J called. Some clones fail to appear in such tables; in the studies checked, an unresolved V gene covers under half of the shortfall, and the cause of the remainder is unknown. V, J and clone size reflect that table, while D and trimming were determined from the DNA. This sample has about 440,000 clones in its table, and 85% to 90% of those were observed once. Over 4% of the sample is taken by the ten largest.

Each collaborating institution followed its own protocols to collect whole blood in K2EDTA tubes. For TCRbeta analysis, collaborator samples were shipped as frozen whole blood, as isolated PBMCs, or as DNA extracted from either sample type. Including the terminal cysteine and phenylalanine, the CDR3 comprises 13 residues. Only the CDR3 portion is preserved as DNA: 39 bases, with reading frame beginning at the first base. The germline V gene provides CDR1 SNHLY and CDR2 FYNNEI. The junction carries 14 bases between V and J, which are trimmed by 6 bases and 6 bases respectively. A word on this clone: The clone's antigen remains unknown. Base-call qualities are not available, and no considerably larger clone is one nucleotide away.

This sequence was found in a woman between 25 and 40 years old with acute or convalescent COVID-19. The rearrangement combines TRBV2 with TRBJ1-2; 5 matching bases give a weak D call of TRBD1. The sample taken for sequencing was peripheral blood. CDR3 reads: CASSPSGGHGYTF. The nucleotide sequence reads as follows: TGTGCCAGCAGCCCGAGCGGGGGTCATGGCTACACCTTC.